These 27 T cell receptor beta chains were all obtained from the same sample, sequenced in a study of glioma-infiltrating T cells after dendritic cell vaccination. Repertoires were generated with immunoSEQ multiplex PCR, while TCRdb's copy carries only in-frame clones and drops some. The sample has about 3,100 clones, roughly 85% seen once; the top ten hold 4.4%. Sequencing was performed on tumor tissue, taken before dendritic cell vaccination. Receptors originate from a human donor with glioblastoma.

This clone occurred once. CDR3 bases: TGTGCCACCAGCAGACAGGGGAGCTCCTACAATGAGCAGTTCTTC. As protein: CATSRQGSSYNEQFF. The chain is built from TRBV15 and TRBJ2-1, with D possibly matching TRBD1 (6 bases). CDR3 size: 15 residues. In germline, CDR1 is LNHNV, CDR2 YYDKDF (reference sequence). V was cut by 2 bases and J by 0 bases, with 8 bases left in between.

This rearrangement joins TRBV10-3 to TRBJ1-1; 9 nucleotides align to TRBD1. CDR1 is ENHRY, CDR2 SYGVKD, per germline. This CDR3 region has 14 residues. Trimming took 2 bases from V and 3 from J; bases not matched to a gene: 1. The DNA for the CDR3 is TGTGCCATCAGTGAGAGACAGGGGGACACTGAAGCTTTCTTT. This codes for CAISERQGDTEAFF.

This clone has a handful of counts. The rearrangement joins TRBV7-2 to TRBJ1-6, with 9 bases aligning to TRBD1. Per germline, CDR1 SGHTA and CDR2 FQGNSA. The CDR3 is 15 amino acids. V gave up 3 bases and J gave up 9 bases; unmatched junction bases: 6. The CDR3, as DNA: TGTGCCAGCAGCTTCACCGGGACAGGGAGTTCACCCCTCCACTTT. Translating gives CASSFTGTGSSPLHF.

V gene TRBV11-1 combines with J gene TRBJ2-1, with D tentatively TRBD1 (5 bases). Germline-derived CDR1 and CDR2 are SGHAT and FQDESV (reference sequence). V lost 2 bases, J lost 3 bases, and 11 bases lay in between. The CDR3 contains 15 residues. The CDR3 DNA reads TGTGCCAGCAGCTTAACGCAGGGTCGCTACAATGAGCAGTTCTTC. Protein sequence: CASSLTQGRYNEQFF.

V gene TRBV9 combines with J gene TRBJ2-1; 9 bases fit TRBD1. The junction had 9 bases not matched to a gene; V was cut back by 3 bases and J by 8 bases. There are 15 residues in the CDR3. Germline loops: CDR1 SGDLS, CDR2 YYNGEE. The CDR3 is CASSATGQGWDEQFF. The CDR3 bases are TGTGCCAGCAGCGCGACGGGACAGGGATGGGATGAGCAGTTCTTC.

CDR3 loop: CASSSLAGLAKNIQYF. CDR3 sequence (DNA): TGTGCCAGCAGTTCACTAGCGGGACTAGCCAAAAACATTCAGTACTTC. V and J are TRBV28 and TRBJ2-4; 10 nucleotides agree with TRBD2. V lost 4 bases and J lost 0; bases outside the gene matches: 3. The CDR3 sequence is 16 residues long. Germline V gene data show CDR1 as MDHEN and CDR2 as SYDVKM. Filled out from reference TRBV28 and TRBJ2-4, the complete variable domain reads DVKVTQSSRYLVKRTGEKVFLECVQDMDHENMFWYRQDPGLGLRLIYFSYDVKMKEKGDIPEGYSVSREKKERFSLILESASTNQTSMYLCASSSLAGLAKNIQYFGAGTRLSVL.

The chain joins TRBV5-8 to TRBJ1-5; D call uncertain. This CDR3 spans 15 amino acids. The ends were cut back, 0 bases at V and 0 bases at J, with 7 bases in the middle. Germline V gene sequence: CDR1 SGHTS, CDR2 YDEGEE. This CDR3 reads CASSLDGYSNQPQHF. The CDR3 DNA reads TGTGCCAGCAGCTTGGACGGGTATAGCAATCAGCCCCAGCATTTT. Together with reference TRBV5-8 and TRBJ1-5, the CDR3 gives the full variable domain: EAGVTQSPTHLIKTRGQQATLRCSPISGHTSVYWYQQALGLGLQFLLWYDEGEERNRGNFPPRFSGRQFPNYSSELNVNALELEDSALYLCASSLDGYSNQPQHFGDGTRLSIL.

The rearrangement joins TRBV6-6 to TRBJ2-7, with 7 bases fitting TRBD1. Germline V CDR1 and CDR2: MNHNY, SVGAGI (reference sequence). This CDR3 is 13 amino acids long. With V trimmed by 0 bases and J by 6 bases, 2 bases remained unmatched. The CDR3 is CASSYSHRGEQYF. For the CDR3, the DNA is TGTGCCAGCAGTTACTCGCACAGGGGCGAGCAGTACTTC.

The V call is TRBV25-1, the J call TRBJ2-1; 10 bases match TRBD2. Germline CDR1 MGHDK, CDR2 SYGVNS. V gave up 7 bases and J gave up 8 bases; unmatched junction bases: 14. CDR3 length: 16 amino acids. The CDR3 DNA is TGTGCCAGCACCCAACAAGCGGGGGGGCCGGTGGATGAGCAGTTCTTC. Amino acids: CASTQQAGGPVDEQFF.

This clone was detected only once. This rearrangement joins TRBV2 to TRBJ1-4; 11 bases line up with TRBD1. The V and J ends lost 7 bases and 0 bases, in that order; junction bases with no gene match: 7. The CDR3 runs to 17 residues. Germline CDR1 SNHLY, CDR2 FYNNEI. In DNA form, the CDR3 reads TGTGCCAGCACCAAAAGGGGACAGGGGGCAACTAATGAAAAACTGTTTTTT. Translating gives CASTKRGQGATNEKLFF.

The V call is TRBV21-1, the J call TRBJ1-6. TRBV21-1 constitutes a pseudogene. CDR3 length: 14 amino acids. CDR3 nucleotides: TGTGCCAGCAGCAAGGGGGGCTATAATTCACCCCTCCACTTT. This translates into CASSKGGYNSPLHF.

The chain uses TRBV19 and TRBJ2-7, with D perhaps TRBD2 (6 bases). This CDR3 has 12 residues. The V gene lost 3 bases and the J gene lost 7 bases, with 10 bases spanning the gap. Germline assignment: CDR1 LNHDA and CDR2 SQIVND (reference sequence). CDR3 sequence: CASSIGRGEQYF. The CDR3 DNA reads as TGTGCCAGTAGTATCGGGCGGGGAGAGCAGTACTTC.

This clone was counted only a few times. The V gene is TRBV6-6, the J gene TRBJ2-7; D is possibly TRBD1 (5 bases). Germline CDR1 is MNHNY and CDR2 is SVGAGI (reference sequence). This CDR3 is 15 amino acids long. Trimming pared 6 bases from V and 0 bases from J, leaving 15 bases between. Here the CDR3 reads CASRYTGTDSYEQYF. In DNA form, the CDR3 reads TGTGCCAGCAGATATACAGGAACCGACTCCTACGAGCAGTACTTC.

This clone was seen once. The genes are TRBV5-1 and TRBJ2-3; possibly TRBD2 for D (6 bases). This CDR3 contains 15 residues. V dropped 3 bases and J dropped 4 bases, with 15 bases sitting between them. Per germline, CDR1 SGHRS and CDR2 YFSETQ. CDR3 residues: CASSSTTSPADTQYF. The CDR3 DNA sequence: TGCGCCAGCAGCTCGACGACTAGTCCCGCAGATACGCAGTATTTT.

The V gene is TRBV27, the J gene TRBJ2-3; TRBD2 aligns across 15 bases. Germline V gene sequence: CDR1 MNHEY, CDR2 SMNVEV (reference sequence). The CDR3 spans 17 residues. Trimming cost V 7 bases and J 1 base; bases outside gene matches: 6. The CDR3 protein is CASTGLAGGGGTDTQYF. The DNA of the CDR3 is TGTGCCAGCACCGGACTAGCGGGGGGGGGTGGCACAGATACGCAGTATTTT.

The chain carries TRBV5-1 and TRBJ2-3; 12 nucleotides align to TRBD2. Germline V gives CDR1 SGHRS, CDR2 YFSETQ. CDR3 length equals 16 residues. J lost 2 bases, V lost 5 bases, and 6 bases had no gene match. CDR3 DNA: TGCGCCAGCAGTTCCGGGACTAGCGGGCCCACAGATACGCAGTATTTT. Translated: CASSSGTSGPTDTQYF.

The V gene is TRBV5-1, the J gene TRBJ2-3; unclear D gene. V was shortened by 0 bases and J by 8 bases, with 7 bases between the two germline ends. Germline values: CDR1 SGHRS, CDR2 YFSETQ. This CDR3 has 12 residues. The CDR3 sequence is CASSLGSGTQYF. CDR3 in DNA: TGCGCCAGCAGCTTGGGGTCCGGTACGCAGTATTTT.

This clone came up a few times. The chain uses TRBV7-6 and TRBJ2-3; unclear D gene. The CDR3 spans 16 residues. V was cut by 5 bases and J by 3 bases, with 18 bases left in between. Germline lookup yields CDR1 SGHVS and CDR2 FNYEAQ. The DNA for the CDR3 is TGTGCCAGCAGCCCAGTGGCCCCTTTTCCAACAGATACGCAGTATTTT. Its protein is CASSPVAPFPTDTQYF.

The chain uses TRBV19 and TRBJ1-1, with TRBD1 identical over 11 bases. The junction had 7 bases not matched to a gene; V was cut back by 10 bases and J by 3 bases. Germline V gives CDR1 LNHDA, CDR2 SQIVND (reference sequence). This CDR3 has 14 residues. CDR3 coding DNA: TGTGCCACCGGGACAGGGGGACTTTACACTGAAGCTTTCTTT. Protein sequence: CATGTGGLYTEAFF.

The V call is TRBV7-2, the J call TRBJ1-5; no definite D call. This CDR3 is built from 13 residues. V dropped 1 base and J dropped 8 bases, with 9 bases sitting between them. CDR1 and CDR2 (germline): SGHTA, FQGNSA. The CDR3 DNA reads TGTGCCAGCAGCTTAGGGGTCCGGGAGCCCCAGCATTTT. Translating gives CASSLGVREPQHF.

In DNA, the CDR3 is TGTGCCAGCAGTTTTGGGCGGAACACCGGGGAGCTGTTTTTT. Residues: CASSFGRNTGELFF. The chain recombines TRBV27 with TRBJ2-2; D is unclear. Trimming pared 3 bases from V and 1 base from J, leaving 6 bases between. This CDR3 comprises 14 residues. Germline assignment: CDR1 MNHEY and CDR2 SMNVEV (reference sequence).

This rearrangement joins TRBV27 to TRBJ1-2; D uncertain. V was pared by 6 bases and J by 0 bases, with 14 bases between. This CDR3 is 15 amino acids long. The V gene's germline CDR1 is MNHEY and CDR2 SMNVEV (reference sequence). The DNA for the CDR3 is TGTGCCAGCAGCCGTGGAGACCGAGCTAACTATGGCTACACCTTC. Translation: CASSRGDRANYGYTF.

The chain joins TRBV7-2 to TRBJ2-7; D unresolved. The CDR3 runs 16 residues. V gave up 1 base and J gave up 1 base, with 14 bases separating them. The germline V gene encodes CDR1 SGHTA and CDR2 FQGNSA. CDR3 nucleotide sequence: TGTGCCAGCAGCTTAGTTCATAGCATCGGGTCCTACGAGCAGTACTTC. Translation: CASSLVHSIGSYEQYF. The whole variable domain, remainder taken from reference TRBV7-2 and TRBJ2-7, is GAGVSQSPSNKVTEKGKDVELRCDPISGHTALYWYRQSLGQGLEFLIYFQGNSAPDKSGLPSDRFSAERTGGSVSTLTIQRTQQEDSAVYLCASSLVHSIGSYEQYFGPGTRLTVT.

The rearrangement links TRBV27 to TRBJ1-1, with 7 bases aligning to TRBD1. CDR1 is MNHEY and CDR2 is SMNVEV in the germline V gene (reference sequence). J was trimmed by 4 bases and V by 7 bases; bases with no gene match: 6. The CDR3 has 13 residues. The CDR3 loop reads CASIDRVATEAFF. The DNA of the CDR3 is TGTGCCAGCATAGACAGGGTGGCCACTGAAGCTTTCTTT.

The V gene is TRBV28, the J gene TRBJ1-1; D is ambiguous. Trimming removed 4 bases at V and 1 base at J, with 7 bases between. The CDR3 is made up of 13 amino acids. The germline V gene encodes CDR1 MDHEN and CDR2 SYDVKM. The DNA for the CDR3 is TGTGCCAGCAGTTCTCCACAGAACACTGAAGCTTTCTTT. Translated: CASSSPQNTEAFF. The whole variable domain, remainder taken from reference TRBV28 and TRBJ1-1, is DVKVTQSSRYLVKRTGEKVFLECVQDMDHENMFWYRQDPGLGLRLIYFSYDVKMKEKGDIPEGYSVSREKKERFSLILESASTNQTSMYLCASSSPQNTEAFFGQGTRLTVV.

With regard to this clone: In the same sample, other DNA sequences code for this CDR3. This chain connects TRBV19 to TRBJ1-6; no firm D call. CDR3 length: 15 amino acids. Germline V gene lookup returns CDR1 LNHDA and CDR2 SQIVND (reference sequence). The ends were cut back, 3 bases at V and 7 bases at J, with 13 bases in the middle. CDR3 region: CASSMGSTVNSPLHF. In nucleotides, the CDR3 is TGTGCCAGTAGTATGGGCAGCACGGTCAATTCACCCCTCCACTTT.

This clone was seen just once. The chain carries TRBV5-5 and TRBJ2-1; maybe TRBD2 (5 bases). Germline V gene data show CDR1 as SGHKS and CDR2 as YYEKEE (reference sequence). CDR3 length: 15 residues. V shed 4 bases and J shed 0 bases, with 11 bases lying between them. CDR3 sequence reads: CASSQWRSSYNEQFF. CDR3 coding DNA: TGTGCCAGCAGCCAGTGGAGGAGCTCCTACAATGAGCAGTTCTTC.